Sequencing of this T cell receptor beta chain was carried out in a study of T cells in Graves' hyperthyroidism and ophthalmopathy. This CDR3 comprises 15 residues. CDR1 is SGDLS, CDR2 YYNGEE, per germline. Trimming took 4 bases from V and 6 from J; bases not matched to a gene: 4. What was amplified from RNA transcripts were TCR beta CDR3 regions. A set of HTBI primers served as the primers for a first-round RT-PCR of the TCR CDR3. TCRdb re-called the multiplex PCR reads with MiXCR, one entry per CDR3 protein. The data show roughly 800,000 distinct CDR3 sequences, 35% to 40% seen once. The TCR sequence derives from a man between 18 and 35 years old with Graves' hyperthyroidism. The chain joins TRBV9 to TRBJ2-2; 12 nucleotides align to TRBD2. The sample was blood. CDR3 sequence reads: CASSLAGGPAGELFF. As DNA, the CDR3 is TGTGCCAGCAGCCTAGCGGGAGGGCCTGCCGGGGAGCTGTTTTTT. Filled out from reference TRBV9 and TRBJ2-2, the complete variable domain reads DSGVTQTPKHLITATGQRVTLRCSPRSGDLSVYWYQQSLDQGLQFLIQYYNGEERAKGNILERFSAQQFPDLHSELNLSSLELGDSALYFCASSLAGGPAGELFFGEGSRLTVL.